The 18 T cell receptor beta chains reported below all come from one sample, sequenced in a study of somatic mutations in cytotoxic T cells in rheumatoid arthritis. Some clones are missing from TCRdb's copy, which holds only in-frame ones; the method was immunoSEQ multiplex PCR. The data show about 4,800 clones, with around nine tenths seen just once and about a third held by the top ten. The sample comprised CD8+ T cells sorted from blood. These receptors originate from a woman in her forties or fifties with rheumatoid arthritis.

This clone occurred a few times. The J gene is TRBJ1-4, the V gene TRBV2; TRBD1 agrees at 12 bases. There are 14 residues in the CDR3. CDR1 is SNHLY and CDR2 is FYNNEI in the germline V gene. The V segment lost 7 bases and the J segment 6 bases; nucleotides outside the gene matches: 3. The CDR3 is CASTGTGGDEKLFF. In DNA, the CDR3 is TGTGCCAGCACCGGGACAGGGGGCGATGAAAAACTGTTTTTT.

The J gene is TRBJ2-5, the V gene TRBV5-1; 9 positions agree with TRBD1. Germline loops: CDR1 SGHRS, CDR2 YFSETQ. This CDR3 region has 14 residues. With 4 bases clipped from V and 5 bases from J, the junction kept 6 bases outside the gene matches. The CDR3 here is CASSVGTGSETQYF. DNA of the CDR3: TGCGCCAGCAGCGTCGGGACAGGGTCTGAGACCCAGTACTTC. Drawing the rest from reference TRBV5-1 and TRBJ2-5, the complete variable domain is KAGVTQTPRYLIKTRGQQVTLSCSPISGHRSVSWYQQTPGQGLQFLFEYFSETQRNKGNFPGRFSGRQFSNSRSEMNVSTLELGDSALYLCASSVGTGSETQYFGPGTRLLVL.

This sequence joins TRBV7-2 and TRBJ1-5; D call uncertain. The CDR3 spans 12 residues. Germline CDR1 reads SGHTA; CDR2 reads FQGNSA. The V end lost 6 bases, the J end lost 2 bases, and 5 bases lay between the germline ends. CDR3 bases: TGTGCCAGCAGGCAGGGCAATCAGCCCCAGCATTTT. Translation: CASRQGNQPQHF.

The chain combines TRBV5-6 with TRBJ2-1; TRBD1 matches at 7 bases. The germline CDR1 and CDR2 sequences are SGHDT and YYEEEE. The CDR3 is 13 amino acids. The V and J ends lost 5 bases and 8 bases, in that order; junction bases with no gene match: 7. The CDR3: CASRQQGIDEQFF. DNA of the CDR3: TGTGCCAGCAGACAACAGGGGATCGATGAGCAGTTCTTC.

The gene calls are TRBV4-2 and TRBJ2-7; D is ambiguous. V dropped 4 bases and J dropped 1 base, with 8 bases sitting between them. CDR1 is LGHNA and CDR2 is YNFKEQ in the germline V gene. This CDR3 spans 13 amino acids. The CDR3 spells CASSPYSSYEQYF. The CDR3 DNA reads as TGTGCCAGCAGCCCCTACAGTTCCTACGAGCAGTACTTC.

In regard to this clone: One end of the junction does not line up with germline, which may come from a read error. The chain carries TRBV12-5 and TRBJ2-2; 9 bases match TRBD2. CDR3 length: 18 amino acids. The germline V gene has CDR1 LGHNT and CDR2 FRNRAP. The DNA for the CDR3 is TGTGCTAGTGGTTTCAGGCTAGCGGGACACTCGAACGCCGGGGAGCTGTTTTTT. This gives the protein CASGFRLAGHSNAGELFF.

The rearrangement uses TRBV7-3 and TRBJ2-3; no clear D. CDR3 size: 15 residues. Trimming removed 5 bases from V and 4 bases from J, with 16 bases in between. The germline gives CDR1 SGHTA, CDR2 FQGTGA. CDR3 in amino acids: CASSLLSGGSDTQYF. CDR3 DNA: TGTGCCAGCAGCCTCCTTTCGGGTGGGTCAGATACGCAGTATTTT.

V usage is TRBV5-5 and J usage is TRBJ2-1, with 9 bases identical to TRBD1. The CDR3 length is 17 residues. Germline CDR1 is SGHKS and CDR2 is YYEKEE (reference sequence). With V trimmed by 3 bases and J by 4 bases, 11 bases remained unmatched. CDR3 sequence reads: CASSSTGGANKYNEQFF. The CDR3 coding sequence is TGTGCCAGCAGCTCCACAGGGGGCGCTAATAAGTACAATGAGCAGTTCTTC.

The chain has TRBV10-3 and TRBJ1-5; D is undetermined. This CDR3 has 16 amino acids. In germline, CDR1 is ENHRY, CDR2 SYGVKD. Trimming cost V 0 bases and J 1 base, with 10 bases left between them. The CDR3 loop reads CAISESNFRSNQPQHF. The DNA for the CDR3 is TGTGCCATCAGTGAGTCTAACTTCAGGAGCAATCAGCCCCAGCATTTT.

This sequence joins TRBV7-6 and TRBJ2-1; a weak D match, TRBD1 (5 bases). V gave up 4 bases and J gave up 0 bases, with 19 bases separating them. The CDR3 consists of 18 residues. The germline gives CDR1 SGHVS, CDR2 FNYEAQ. CDR3 sequence: CASSSLEAGSFSYNEQFF. CDR3 nucleotides: TGTGCCAGCAGCTCCCTCGAAGCAGGGTCCTTCTCCTACAATGAGCAGTTCTTC.

The rearrangement joins TRBV10-3 to TRBJ2-7, with TRBD2 identical over 11 bases. In germline, CDR1 is ENHRY, CDR2 SYGVKD. The V gene end was trimmed by 11 bases and the J gene end by 0 bases; junction bases not matched to a gene: 9. The CDR3 is made up of 15 amino acids. The CDR3 sequence: CAVGGLAETSYEQYF. The CDR3, as DNA: TGTGCCGTCGGGGGACTAGCGGAGACCTCCTACGAGCAGTACTTC.

The chain combines TRBV4-1 with TRBJ1-5, with 8 bases fitting TRBD1. The germline CDR1 and CDR2 sequences are MGHRA and YSYEKL. The CDR3 totals 14 residues. Losses at the gene ends were 1 base for V and 11 bases for J; bases not matched to a gene: 7. In DNA form, the CDR3 reads TGCGCCAGCAGCCAAGGGACAGGGAATTGGGCCCAGCATTTT. Its protein product is CASSQGTGNWAQHF.

This chain connects TRBV7-9 to TRBJ2-1, with a possible D match to TRBD2 (6 bases). This CDR3 contains 12 residues. V lost 7 bases and J lost 8, with 12 bases in between. The germline V gene encodes CDR1 SEHNR and CDR2 FQNEAQ (reference sequence). CDR3 in DNA: TGTGCCAGCAATTACGGGGACTATGAGCAGTTCTTC. Translation: CASNYGDYEQFF. Using reference TRBV7-9 and TRBJ2-1 for the parts outside the CDR3, the full variable domain is DTGVSQNPRHKITKRGQNVTFRCDPISEHNRLYWYRQTLGQGPEFLTYFQNEAQLEKSRLLSDRFSAERPKGSFSTLEIQRTEQGDSAMYLCASNYGDYEQFFGPGTRLTVL.

A few counts support this clone. The chain uses TRBV7-7 and TRBJ2-5; D is possibly TRBD1 (5 bases). The CDR3 totals 15 residues. V was clipped by 0 bases and J by 0 bases, with 8 bases between them. CDR1 is SSHAT and CDR2 is FNYEAQ in the germline V gene (reference sequence). Written as DNA, the CDR3 is TGTGCCAGCAGCTTAGCAGGGGCGGACCAAGAGACCCAGTACTTC. Amino acid sequence: CASSLAGADQETQYF.

The V and J genes are TRBV10-3 and TRBJ2-6; TRBD1 agrees at 7 bases. Trimming cost V 10 bases and J 4 bases; bases outside gene matches: 16. Germline assignment: CDR1 ENHRY and CDR2 SYGVKD. This CDR3 region has 17 residues. The chain's CDR3 is CATSGTADPRGANVLTF. The CDR3 DNA follows: TGTGCCACCTCCGGGACAGCGGACCCCAGGGGGGCCAACGTCCTGACTTTC.

The genes are TRBV6-1 and TRBJ2-6, with 7 bases fitting TRBD1. With 2 bases clipped from V and 2 bases from J, the junction kept 0 bases outside the gene matches. The CDR3 is made up of 15 amino acids. Germline V lookup: CDR1 MNHNS, CDR2 SASEGT. This chain's CDR3 is CASSEQGAGANVLTF. CDR3 nucleotides: TGTGCCAGCAGTGAACAGGGGGCTGGGGCCAACGTCCTGACTTTC.

The chain links TRBV4-1 to TRBJ1-2, with D possibly matching TRBD1 (5 bases). The V end lost 0 bases, the J end lost 5 bases, and 13 bases lay between the germline ends. The CDR3 has 15 residues. Looked up from germline, CDR1 is MGHRA and CDR2 is YSYEKL. CDR3 sequence (DNA): TGCGCCAGCAGCCAAGATCCAGGGACTTATTATGGCTACACCTTC. This codes for CASSQDPGTYYGYTF.

The rearrangement uses TRBV2 and TRBJ2-7; D not resolved. Germline V gene lookup returns CDR1 SNHLY and CDR2 FYNNEI. This CDR3 region has 12 residues. The V end was cut by 7 bases, the J end by 0 bases, with 7 bases between. CDR3 sequence (DNA): TGTGCCAGCACGATCAGCTCCTACGAGCAGTACTTC. Its protein is CASTISSYEQYF.